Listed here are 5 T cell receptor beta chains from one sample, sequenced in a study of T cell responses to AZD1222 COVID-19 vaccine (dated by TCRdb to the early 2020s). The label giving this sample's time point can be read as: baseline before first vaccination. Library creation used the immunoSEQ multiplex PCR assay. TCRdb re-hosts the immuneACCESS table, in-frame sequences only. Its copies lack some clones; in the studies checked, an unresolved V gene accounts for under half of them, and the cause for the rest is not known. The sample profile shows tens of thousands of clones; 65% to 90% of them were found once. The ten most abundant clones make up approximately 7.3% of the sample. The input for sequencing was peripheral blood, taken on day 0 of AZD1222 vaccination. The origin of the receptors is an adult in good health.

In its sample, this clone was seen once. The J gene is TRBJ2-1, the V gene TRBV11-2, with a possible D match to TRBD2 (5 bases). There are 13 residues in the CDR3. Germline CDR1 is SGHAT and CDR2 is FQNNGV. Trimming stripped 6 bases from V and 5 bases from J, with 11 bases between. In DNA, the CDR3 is TGTGCCAGCAGTCGCGGGCGCGACAATGAGCAGTTCTTC. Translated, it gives CASSRGRDNEQFF.

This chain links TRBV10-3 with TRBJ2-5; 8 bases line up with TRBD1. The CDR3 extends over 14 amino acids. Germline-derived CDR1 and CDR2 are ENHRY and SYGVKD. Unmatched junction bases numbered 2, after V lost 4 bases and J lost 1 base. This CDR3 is CAISGQGRQETQYF. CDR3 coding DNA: TGTGCCATCAGTGGACAGGGGCGCCAAGAGACCCAGTACTTC.

CDR3 sequence (DNA): TGCGCCAGCAGCTTCGGAGGATCTCAAGAGACCCAGTACTTC. Its translation: CASSFGGSQETQYF. V usage is TRBV5-1 and J usage is TRBJ2-5; perhaps TRBD2 as D (5 bases). The CDR3 extends over 14 amino acids. The V gene lost 2 bases and the J gene lost 2 bases, with 10 bases spanning the gap. In germline, CDR1 is SGHRS, CDR2 YFSETQ.

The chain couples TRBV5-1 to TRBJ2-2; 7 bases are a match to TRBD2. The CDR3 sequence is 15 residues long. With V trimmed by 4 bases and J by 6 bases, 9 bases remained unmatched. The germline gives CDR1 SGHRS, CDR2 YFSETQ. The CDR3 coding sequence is TGCGCCAGCAGCCCCGGACCGGGAGGTCCCGGGGAGCTGTTTTTT. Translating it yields CASSPGPGGPGELFF.

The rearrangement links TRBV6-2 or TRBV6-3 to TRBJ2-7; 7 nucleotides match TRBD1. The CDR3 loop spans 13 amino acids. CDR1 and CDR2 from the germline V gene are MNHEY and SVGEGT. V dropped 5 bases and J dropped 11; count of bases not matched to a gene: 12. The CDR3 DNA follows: TGTGCCAGCAGTCCCTATACGGACAGGACGGAGTACTTC. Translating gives CASSPYTDRTEYF.